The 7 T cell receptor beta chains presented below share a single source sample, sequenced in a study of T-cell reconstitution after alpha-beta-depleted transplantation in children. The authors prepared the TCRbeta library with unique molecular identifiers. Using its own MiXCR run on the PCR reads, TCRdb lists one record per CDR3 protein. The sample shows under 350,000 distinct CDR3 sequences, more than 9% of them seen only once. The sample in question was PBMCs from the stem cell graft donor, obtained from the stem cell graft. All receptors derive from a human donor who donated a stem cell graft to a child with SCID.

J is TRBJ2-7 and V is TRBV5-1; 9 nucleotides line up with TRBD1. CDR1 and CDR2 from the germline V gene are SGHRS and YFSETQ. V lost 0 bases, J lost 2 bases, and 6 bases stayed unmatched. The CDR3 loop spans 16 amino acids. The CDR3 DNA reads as TGCGCCAGCAGCTTGGGCCCCGGGACAGGGACCTACGAGCAGTACTTC. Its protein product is CASSLGPGTGTYEQYF.

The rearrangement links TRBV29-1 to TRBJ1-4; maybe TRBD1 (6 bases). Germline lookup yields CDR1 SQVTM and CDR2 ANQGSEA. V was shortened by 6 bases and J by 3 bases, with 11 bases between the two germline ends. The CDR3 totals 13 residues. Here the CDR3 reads CSVEGGANEKLFF. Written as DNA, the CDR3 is TGCAGCGTCGAGGGGGGAGCTAATGAAAAACTGTTTTTT.

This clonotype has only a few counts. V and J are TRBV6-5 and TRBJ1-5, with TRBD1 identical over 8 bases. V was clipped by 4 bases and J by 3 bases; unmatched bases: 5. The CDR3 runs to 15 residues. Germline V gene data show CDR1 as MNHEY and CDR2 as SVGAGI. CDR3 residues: CASSSGTGINQPQHF. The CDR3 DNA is TGTGCCAGCAGTTCCGGGACAGGCATCAATCAGCCCCAGCATTTT.

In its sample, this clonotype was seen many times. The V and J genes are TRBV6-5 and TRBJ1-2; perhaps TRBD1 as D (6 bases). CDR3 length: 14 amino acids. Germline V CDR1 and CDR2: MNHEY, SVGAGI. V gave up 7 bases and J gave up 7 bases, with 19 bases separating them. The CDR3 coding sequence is TGTGCCAGCACCCCCGGGACCGGCAGGGGTGGCTACACCTTC. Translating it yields CASTPGTGRGGYTF.

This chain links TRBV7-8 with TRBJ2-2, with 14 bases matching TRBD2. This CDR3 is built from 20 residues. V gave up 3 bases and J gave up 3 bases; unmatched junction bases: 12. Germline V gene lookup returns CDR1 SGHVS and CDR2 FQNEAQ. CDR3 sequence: CASSLRGLAGGVGDTGELFF. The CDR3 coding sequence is TGTGCCAGCAGCTTGAGAGGACTAGCGGGGGGCGTCGGGGACACCGGGGAGCTGTTTTTT.

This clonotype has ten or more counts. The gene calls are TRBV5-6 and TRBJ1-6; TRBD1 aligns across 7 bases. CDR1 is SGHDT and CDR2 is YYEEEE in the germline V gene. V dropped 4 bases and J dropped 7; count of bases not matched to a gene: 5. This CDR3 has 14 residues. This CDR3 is CASSRRDRNSPLHF. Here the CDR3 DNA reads TGTGCCAGCAGCCGGAGGGACAGAAATTCACCCCTCCACTTT.

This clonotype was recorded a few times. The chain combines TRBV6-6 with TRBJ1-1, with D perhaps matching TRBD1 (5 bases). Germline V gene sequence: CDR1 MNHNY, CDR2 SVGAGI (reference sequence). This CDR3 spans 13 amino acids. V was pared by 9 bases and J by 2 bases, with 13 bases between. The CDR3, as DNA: TGTGCCAGTCGGGAGGGGCCAAACACTGAAGCTTTCTTT. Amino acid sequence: CASREGPNTEAFF.